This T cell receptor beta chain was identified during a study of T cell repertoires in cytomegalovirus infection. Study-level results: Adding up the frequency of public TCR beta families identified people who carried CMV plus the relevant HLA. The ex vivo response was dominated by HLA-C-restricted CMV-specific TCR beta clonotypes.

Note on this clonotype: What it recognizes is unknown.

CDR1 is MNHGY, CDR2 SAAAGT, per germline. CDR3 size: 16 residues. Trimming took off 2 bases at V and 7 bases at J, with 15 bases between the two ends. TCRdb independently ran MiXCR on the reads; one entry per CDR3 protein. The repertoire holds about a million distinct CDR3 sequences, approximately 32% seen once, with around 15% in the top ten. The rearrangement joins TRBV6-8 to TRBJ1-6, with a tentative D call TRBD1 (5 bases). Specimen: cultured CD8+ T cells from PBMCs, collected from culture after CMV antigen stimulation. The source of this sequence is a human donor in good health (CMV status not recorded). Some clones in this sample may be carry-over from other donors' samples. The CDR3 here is CASSYEGLGDNSPLHF. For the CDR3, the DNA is TGTGCCAGCAGTTACGAAGGCCTGGGGGACAATTCACCCCTCCACTTT.